The clone carrying this T cell receptor beta chain is a singleton in its sample. The entry originates in a study of blood T cell repertoires in COVID-19. For the study at large: From the United States, Italy and Spain came samples of acute and convalescent COVID-19.

This CDR3 has 14 amino acids. The V end was cut by 3 bases, the J end by 7 bases, with 13 bases between. Germline lookup yields CDR1 KGHSH and CDR2 LQKENI. The table came from immunoSEQ multiplex PCR; TCRdb's copy has only in-frame clones and leaves some out. Of some 460,000 clones listed, 85% to 90% are singletons. The sample comprised peripheral blood. The rearrangement uses TRBV18 and TRBJ2-4; the D gene is possibly TRBD2 (5 bases). The TCR comes from a woman in her 30s with acute or convalescent COVID-19. The CDR3 protein is CASSPERVLNIQYF. DNA of the CDR3: TGTGCCAGCTCACCGGAGAGGGTTCTTAACATTCAGTACTTC.